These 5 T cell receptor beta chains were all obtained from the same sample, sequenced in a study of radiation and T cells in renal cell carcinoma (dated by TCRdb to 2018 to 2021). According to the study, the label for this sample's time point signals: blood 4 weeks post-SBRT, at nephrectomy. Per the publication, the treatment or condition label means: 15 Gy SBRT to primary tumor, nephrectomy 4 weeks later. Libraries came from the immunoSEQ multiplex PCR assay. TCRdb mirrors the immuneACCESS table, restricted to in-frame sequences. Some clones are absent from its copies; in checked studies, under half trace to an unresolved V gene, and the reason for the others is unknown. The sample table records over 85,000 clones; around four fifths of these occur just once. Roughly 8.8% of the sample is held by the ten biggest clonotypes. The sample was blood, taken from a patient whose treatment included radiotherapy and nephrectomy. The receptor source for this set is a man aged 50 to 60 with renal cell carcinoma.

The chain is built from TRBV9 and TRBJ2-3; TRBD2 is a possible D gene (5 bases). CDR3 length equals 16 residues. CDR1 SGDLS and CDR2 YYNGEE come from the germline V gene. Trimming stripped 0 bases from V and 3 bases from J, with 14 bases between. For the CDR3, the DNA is TGTGCCAGCAGCGTAGCCCTAGCAGAGGGAACAGATACGCAGTATTTT. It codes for CASSVALAEGTDTQYF.

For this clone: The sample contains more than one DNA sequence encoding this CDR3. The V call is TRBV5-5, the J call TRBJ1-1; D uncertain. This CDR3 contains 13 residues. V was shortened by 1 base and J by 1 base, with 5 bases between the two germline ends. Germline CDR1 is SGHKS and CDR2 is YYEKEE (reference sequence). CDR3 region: CASSLLQNTEAFF. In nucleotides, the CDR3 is TGTGCCAGCAGCTTGTTACAGAACACTGAAGCTTTCTTT.

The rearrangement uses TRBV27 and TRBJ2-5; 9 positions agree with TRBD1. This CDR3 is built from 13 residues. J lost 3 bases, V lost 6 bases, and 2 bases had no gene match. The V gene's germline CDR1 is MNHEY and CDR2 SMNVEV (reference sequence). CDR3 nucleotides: TGTGCCAGCAGGGGACAGGGTGAAGAGACCCAGTACTTC. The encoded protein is CASRGQGEETQYF.

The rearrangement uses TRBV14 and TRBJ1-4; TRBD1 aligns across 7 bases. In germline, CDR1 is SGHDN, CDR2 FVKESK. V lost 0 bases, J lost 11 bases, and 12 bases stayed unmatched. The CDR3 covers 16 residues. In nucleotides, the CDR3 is TGTGCCAGCAGCCAAGAGGAGACAGGGAATAGTGTGAAACTGTTTTTT. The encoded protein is CASSQEETGNSVKLFF.

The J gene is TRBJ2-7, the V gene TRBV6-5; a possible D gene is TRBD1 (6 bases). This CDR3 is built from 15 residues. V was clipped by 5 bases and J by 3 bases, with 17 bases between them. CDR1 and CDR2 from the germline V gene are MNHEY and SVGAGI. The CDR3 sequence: CASSKPGVGYYEQYF. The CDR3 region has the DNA TGTGCCAGCAGTAAGCCAGGGGTCGGGTACTACGAGCAGTACTTC.